A single sample is the source of the 19 T cell receptor beta chains below, sequenced in a study of blood T cell repertoires in COVID-19. TCRdb keeps only in-frame clones here, not all; method: immunoSEQ multiplex PCR. The table records about 120,000 clones, 65% to 90% of them present only once. Sequenced input: peripheral blood. These receptors came from a human donor in a cohort sampled during active COVID-19.

The CDR3 DNA reads as TGCGCCAGCAGCTTGAACGGGGGGACTGAAGCTTTCTTT. Residues: CASSLNGGTEAFF. The V and J genes are TRBV5-1 and TRBJ1-1; TRBD1 might be the D (5 bases). Trimming shortened V by 1 base and J by 5 bases, and 9 bases separated the two germline ends. This CDR3 comprises 13 residues. CDR1 is SGHRS, CDR2 YFSETQ, per germline.

The chain has TRBV15 and TRBJ2-2; TRBD2 matches 10 bases. With 5 bases clipped from V and 0 bases from J, the junction kept 6 bases outside the gene matches. The germline CDR1 and CDR2 sequences are LNHNV and YYDKDF (reference sequence). This CDR3 is built from 17 residues. As DNA, the CDR3 is TGTGCCACCAGCTCCAGCGGGGGGGCCTCGAACACCGGGGAGCTGTTTTTT. This codes for CATSSSGGASNTGELFF.

This clone was observed once. V is TRBV10-3 and J is TRBJ2-1, with D hard to call. Trimming shortened V by 0 bases and J by 4 bases, and 25 bases separated the two germline ends. There are 20 residues in the CDR3. Germline V gene data show CDR1 as ENHRY and CDR2 as SYGVKD. In DNA, the CDR3 is TGTGCCATCAGTGAGTCATGGATAGAGGTTTCCTTTGCCCTTTACAATGAGCAGTTCTTC. Translating gives CAISESWIEVSFALYNEQFF.

This chain joins TRBV6-5 and TRBJ1-1; TRBD1 matches at 7 bases. The germline CDR1 and CDR2 sequences are MNHEY and SVGAGI. The ends lost 4 bases at V and 1 base at J; junction bases unmatched: 9. This CDR3 is built from 16 residues. CDR3 bases: TGTGCCAGCAGTTCCCCCGCCGGACAGGAGAACACTGAAGCTTTCTTT. Translation: CASSSPAGQENTEAFF.

The V call is TRBV6-4, the J call TRBJ1-6; D might be TRBD1 (5 bases). The ends were cut back, 4 bases at V and 6 bases at J, with 7 bases in the middle. Germline V gives CDR1 MRHNA, CDR2 SNTAGT. This CDR3 has 13 residues. The CDR3 loop is CASSVQANSPLHF. The CDR3 coding sequence is TGTGCCAGCAGTGTACAGGCTAATTCACCCCTCCACTTT.

This chain connects TRBV5-1 to TRBJ2-5, with D uncertain. The length of the CDR3 is 13 residues. Germline values: CDR1 SGHRS, CDR2 YFSETQ. V lost 1 base, J lost 1 base, and 5 bases lay in between. In DNA, the CDR3 is TGCGCCAGCAGCTTGTCACTCCAAGAGACCCAGTACTTC. Protein: CASSLSLQETQYF. Drawing the rest from reference TRBV5-1 and TRBJ2-5, the complete variable domain is KAGVTQTPRYLIKTRGQQVTLSCSPISGHRSVSWYQQTPGQGLQFLFEYFSETQRNKGNFPGRFSGRQFSNSRSEMNVSTLELGDSALYLCASSLSLQETQYFGPGTRLLVL.

The V call is TRBV19, the J call TRBJ2-5; 11 nucleotides match TRBD2. The V and J ends lost 5 bases and 5 bases, in that order; junction bases with no gene match: 10. The length of the CDR3 is 16 residues. From germline, CDR1 is LNHDA and CDR2 SQIVND (reference sequence). CDR3 residues: CASSPRLAGTRETQYF. CDR3 bases: TGTGCCAGTAGTCCTCGACTAGCGGGGACACGGGAGACCCAGTACTTC.

The table lists this clone with a few counts. V is TRBV7-6 and J is TRBJ2-1, with 10 positions matching TRBD2. This CDR3 contains 15 residues. In germline, CDR1 is SGHVS, CDR2 FNYEAQ. The V gene end was trimmed by 3 bases and the J gene end by 5 bases; junction bases not matched to a gene: 4. CDR3 DNA sequence: TGTGCCAGCAGCTTGTTAGCGGGGGGCGACAATGAGCAGTTCTTC. Translation: CASSLLAGGDNEQFF.

The rearrangement links TRBV19 to TRBJ2-3; 11 bases agree with TRBD2. The CDR3 is 15 residues long. Trimming removed 6 bases from V and 1 base from J; junction bases left unmatched: 3. Germline lookup yields CDR1 LNHDA and CDR2 SQIVND (reference sequence). The chain's CDR3 is CASSLLAGGTDTQYF. For the CDR3, the DNA is TGTGCCAGTAGCCTACTAGCGGGGGGCACAGATACGCAGTATTTT. Supplemented by reference TRBV19 and TRBJ2-3, the full variable domain reads DGGITQSPKYLFRKEGQNVTLSCEQNLNHDAMYWYRQDPGQGLRLIYYSQIVNDFQKGDIAEGYSVSREKKESFPLTVTSAQKNPTAFYLCASSLLAGGTDTQYFGPGTRLTVL.

This chain connects TRBV5-8 to TRBJ1-2; D gene unclear. CDR1 and CDR2 from the germline V gene are SGHTS and YDEGEE. The CDR3 loop spans 13 amino acids. V lost 0 bases and J 3 bases, leaving 6 bases between the germline ends. The CDR3 DNA reads TGTGCCAGCAGCTTGGACATCGACTATGGCTACACCTTC. This codes for CASSLDIDYGYTF.

V is TRBV5-1 and J is TRBJ2-7, with 9 positions matching TRBD1. V lost 3 bases, J lost 3 bases, and 4 bases stayed unmatched. CDR1 is SGHRS, CDR2 YFSETQ, per germline. CDR3 size: 14 residues. CDR3 residues: CASSWGQGYYEQYF. CDR3 DNA: TGCGCCAGCAGCTGGGGACAGGGATACTACGAGCAGTACTTC. Complete variable domain (other parts from reference TRBV5-1 and TRBJ2-7): KAGVTQTPRYLIKTRGQQVTLSCSPISGHRSVSWYQQTPGQGLQFLFEYFSETQRNKGNFPGRFSGRQFSNSRSEMNVSTLELGDSALYLCASSWGQGYYEQYFGPGTRLTVT.

The rearrangement uses TRBV13 and TRBJ2-5; 13 bases align to TRBD2. V was pared by 5 bases and J by 2 bases, with 5 bases of the junction left unmatched. Per germline, CDR1 PRHDT and CDR2 FYEKMQ (reference sequence). This CDR3 comprises 16 residues. CDR3 sequence: CASSHGLAGAQETQYF. CDR3 nucleotides: TGTGCCAGCAGCCACGGACTAGCGGGGGCACAAGAGACCCAGTACTTC.

The chain's CDR3 is CASSFRGGAKDTQYF. The CDR3, as DNA: TGTGCCAGCAGTTTCCGCGGGGGGGCCAAAGATACGCAGTATTTT. The gene calls are TRBV6-6 and TRBJ2-3; 9 bases are a match to TRBD2. The CDR3 sequence is 15 residues long. Trimming removed 4 bases from V and 5 bases from J; junction bases left unmatched: 7. Germline V gene sequence: CDR1 MNHNY, CDR2 SVGAGI (reference sequence).

V gene TRBV19 combines with J gene TRBJ1-1; 9 nucleotides match TRBD1. J was trimmed by 2 bases and V by 5 bases; bases with no gene match: 12. The CDR3 runs to 17 residues. CDR1 LNHDA and CDR2 SQIVND come from the germline V gene (reference sequence). CDR3 protein: CASSPSGQGRVNTEAFF. The CDR3, as DNA: TGTGCCAGTAGTCCTTCGGGACAGGGCCGAGTTAACACTGAAGCTTTCTTT.

The chain carries TRBV7-2 and TRBJ2-3; 9 nucleotides align to TRBD2. The ends lost 3 bases at V and 5 bases at J; junction bases unmatched: 3. The germline V gene encodes CDR1 SGHTA and CDR2 FQGNSA. This CDR3 has 14 residues. Here the CDR3 reads CASSFAGGVDTQYF. The CDR3 region has the DNA TGTGCCAGCAGCTTTGCGGGGGGGGTAGATACGCAGTATTTT.

This chain uses TRBV5-1 with TRBJ2-5, with 7 bases lining up with TRBD2. The length of the CDR3 is 15 residues. After removal of 4 bases from V and 5 bases from J, the junction contained 11 bases not matched to a gene. CDR1 is SGHRS, CDR2 YFSETQ, per germline. The CDR3 nucleotides read TGCGCCAGCAGCGCCGCTAGCGGAGCGTGGGAGACCCAGTACTTC. Amino acids: CASSAASGAWETQYF.

The chain links TRBV2 to TRBJ2-7, with 16 positions matching TRBD2. In germline, CDR1 is SNHLY, CDR2 FYNNEI. The CDR3 runs to 15 residues. The J segment lost 4 bases and the V segment lost 6 bases, leaving 3 bases of the junction unmatched. The CDR3: CASRPGLAGGYEQYF. CDR3 DNA: TGTGCCAGCAGGCCGGGACTAGCGGGGGGGTACGAGCAGTACTTC.

The rearrangement joins TRBV5-1 to TRBJ1-1, with TRBD1 matching over 8 bases. Germline lookup yields CDR1 SGHRS and CDR2 YFSETQ. Trimming took 4 bases from V and 3 from J; bases not matched to a gene: 11. The CDR3 has 16 amino acids. The CDR3 DNA follows: TGCGCCAGCAGCACCGGACAGGGCACTTTTTACACTGAAGCTTTCTTT. Amino acids: CASSTGQGTFYTEAFF. Based on the CDR3 plus reference TRBV5-1 and TRBJ1-1, the full variable domain is KAGVTQTPRYLIKTRGQQVTLSCSPISGHRSVSWYQQTPGQGLQFLFEYFSETQRNKGNFPGRFSGRQFSNSRSEMNVSTLELGDSALYLCASSTGQGTFYTEAFFGQGTRLTVV.

The table lists this clone with a count of one. The rearrangement links TRBV6-4 to TRBJ2-3; 10 bases agree with TRBD2. This CDR3 comprises 15 residues. V trimming: 5 bases; J trimming: 1 base; junction bases outside the gene matches: 3. CDR1 MRHNA and CDR2 SNTAGT come from the germline V gene. CDR3 DNA sequence: TGTGCCAGCAGTCAGCTAGCGGGGGGCACAGATACGCAGTATTTT. This translates into CASSQLAGGTDTQYF.